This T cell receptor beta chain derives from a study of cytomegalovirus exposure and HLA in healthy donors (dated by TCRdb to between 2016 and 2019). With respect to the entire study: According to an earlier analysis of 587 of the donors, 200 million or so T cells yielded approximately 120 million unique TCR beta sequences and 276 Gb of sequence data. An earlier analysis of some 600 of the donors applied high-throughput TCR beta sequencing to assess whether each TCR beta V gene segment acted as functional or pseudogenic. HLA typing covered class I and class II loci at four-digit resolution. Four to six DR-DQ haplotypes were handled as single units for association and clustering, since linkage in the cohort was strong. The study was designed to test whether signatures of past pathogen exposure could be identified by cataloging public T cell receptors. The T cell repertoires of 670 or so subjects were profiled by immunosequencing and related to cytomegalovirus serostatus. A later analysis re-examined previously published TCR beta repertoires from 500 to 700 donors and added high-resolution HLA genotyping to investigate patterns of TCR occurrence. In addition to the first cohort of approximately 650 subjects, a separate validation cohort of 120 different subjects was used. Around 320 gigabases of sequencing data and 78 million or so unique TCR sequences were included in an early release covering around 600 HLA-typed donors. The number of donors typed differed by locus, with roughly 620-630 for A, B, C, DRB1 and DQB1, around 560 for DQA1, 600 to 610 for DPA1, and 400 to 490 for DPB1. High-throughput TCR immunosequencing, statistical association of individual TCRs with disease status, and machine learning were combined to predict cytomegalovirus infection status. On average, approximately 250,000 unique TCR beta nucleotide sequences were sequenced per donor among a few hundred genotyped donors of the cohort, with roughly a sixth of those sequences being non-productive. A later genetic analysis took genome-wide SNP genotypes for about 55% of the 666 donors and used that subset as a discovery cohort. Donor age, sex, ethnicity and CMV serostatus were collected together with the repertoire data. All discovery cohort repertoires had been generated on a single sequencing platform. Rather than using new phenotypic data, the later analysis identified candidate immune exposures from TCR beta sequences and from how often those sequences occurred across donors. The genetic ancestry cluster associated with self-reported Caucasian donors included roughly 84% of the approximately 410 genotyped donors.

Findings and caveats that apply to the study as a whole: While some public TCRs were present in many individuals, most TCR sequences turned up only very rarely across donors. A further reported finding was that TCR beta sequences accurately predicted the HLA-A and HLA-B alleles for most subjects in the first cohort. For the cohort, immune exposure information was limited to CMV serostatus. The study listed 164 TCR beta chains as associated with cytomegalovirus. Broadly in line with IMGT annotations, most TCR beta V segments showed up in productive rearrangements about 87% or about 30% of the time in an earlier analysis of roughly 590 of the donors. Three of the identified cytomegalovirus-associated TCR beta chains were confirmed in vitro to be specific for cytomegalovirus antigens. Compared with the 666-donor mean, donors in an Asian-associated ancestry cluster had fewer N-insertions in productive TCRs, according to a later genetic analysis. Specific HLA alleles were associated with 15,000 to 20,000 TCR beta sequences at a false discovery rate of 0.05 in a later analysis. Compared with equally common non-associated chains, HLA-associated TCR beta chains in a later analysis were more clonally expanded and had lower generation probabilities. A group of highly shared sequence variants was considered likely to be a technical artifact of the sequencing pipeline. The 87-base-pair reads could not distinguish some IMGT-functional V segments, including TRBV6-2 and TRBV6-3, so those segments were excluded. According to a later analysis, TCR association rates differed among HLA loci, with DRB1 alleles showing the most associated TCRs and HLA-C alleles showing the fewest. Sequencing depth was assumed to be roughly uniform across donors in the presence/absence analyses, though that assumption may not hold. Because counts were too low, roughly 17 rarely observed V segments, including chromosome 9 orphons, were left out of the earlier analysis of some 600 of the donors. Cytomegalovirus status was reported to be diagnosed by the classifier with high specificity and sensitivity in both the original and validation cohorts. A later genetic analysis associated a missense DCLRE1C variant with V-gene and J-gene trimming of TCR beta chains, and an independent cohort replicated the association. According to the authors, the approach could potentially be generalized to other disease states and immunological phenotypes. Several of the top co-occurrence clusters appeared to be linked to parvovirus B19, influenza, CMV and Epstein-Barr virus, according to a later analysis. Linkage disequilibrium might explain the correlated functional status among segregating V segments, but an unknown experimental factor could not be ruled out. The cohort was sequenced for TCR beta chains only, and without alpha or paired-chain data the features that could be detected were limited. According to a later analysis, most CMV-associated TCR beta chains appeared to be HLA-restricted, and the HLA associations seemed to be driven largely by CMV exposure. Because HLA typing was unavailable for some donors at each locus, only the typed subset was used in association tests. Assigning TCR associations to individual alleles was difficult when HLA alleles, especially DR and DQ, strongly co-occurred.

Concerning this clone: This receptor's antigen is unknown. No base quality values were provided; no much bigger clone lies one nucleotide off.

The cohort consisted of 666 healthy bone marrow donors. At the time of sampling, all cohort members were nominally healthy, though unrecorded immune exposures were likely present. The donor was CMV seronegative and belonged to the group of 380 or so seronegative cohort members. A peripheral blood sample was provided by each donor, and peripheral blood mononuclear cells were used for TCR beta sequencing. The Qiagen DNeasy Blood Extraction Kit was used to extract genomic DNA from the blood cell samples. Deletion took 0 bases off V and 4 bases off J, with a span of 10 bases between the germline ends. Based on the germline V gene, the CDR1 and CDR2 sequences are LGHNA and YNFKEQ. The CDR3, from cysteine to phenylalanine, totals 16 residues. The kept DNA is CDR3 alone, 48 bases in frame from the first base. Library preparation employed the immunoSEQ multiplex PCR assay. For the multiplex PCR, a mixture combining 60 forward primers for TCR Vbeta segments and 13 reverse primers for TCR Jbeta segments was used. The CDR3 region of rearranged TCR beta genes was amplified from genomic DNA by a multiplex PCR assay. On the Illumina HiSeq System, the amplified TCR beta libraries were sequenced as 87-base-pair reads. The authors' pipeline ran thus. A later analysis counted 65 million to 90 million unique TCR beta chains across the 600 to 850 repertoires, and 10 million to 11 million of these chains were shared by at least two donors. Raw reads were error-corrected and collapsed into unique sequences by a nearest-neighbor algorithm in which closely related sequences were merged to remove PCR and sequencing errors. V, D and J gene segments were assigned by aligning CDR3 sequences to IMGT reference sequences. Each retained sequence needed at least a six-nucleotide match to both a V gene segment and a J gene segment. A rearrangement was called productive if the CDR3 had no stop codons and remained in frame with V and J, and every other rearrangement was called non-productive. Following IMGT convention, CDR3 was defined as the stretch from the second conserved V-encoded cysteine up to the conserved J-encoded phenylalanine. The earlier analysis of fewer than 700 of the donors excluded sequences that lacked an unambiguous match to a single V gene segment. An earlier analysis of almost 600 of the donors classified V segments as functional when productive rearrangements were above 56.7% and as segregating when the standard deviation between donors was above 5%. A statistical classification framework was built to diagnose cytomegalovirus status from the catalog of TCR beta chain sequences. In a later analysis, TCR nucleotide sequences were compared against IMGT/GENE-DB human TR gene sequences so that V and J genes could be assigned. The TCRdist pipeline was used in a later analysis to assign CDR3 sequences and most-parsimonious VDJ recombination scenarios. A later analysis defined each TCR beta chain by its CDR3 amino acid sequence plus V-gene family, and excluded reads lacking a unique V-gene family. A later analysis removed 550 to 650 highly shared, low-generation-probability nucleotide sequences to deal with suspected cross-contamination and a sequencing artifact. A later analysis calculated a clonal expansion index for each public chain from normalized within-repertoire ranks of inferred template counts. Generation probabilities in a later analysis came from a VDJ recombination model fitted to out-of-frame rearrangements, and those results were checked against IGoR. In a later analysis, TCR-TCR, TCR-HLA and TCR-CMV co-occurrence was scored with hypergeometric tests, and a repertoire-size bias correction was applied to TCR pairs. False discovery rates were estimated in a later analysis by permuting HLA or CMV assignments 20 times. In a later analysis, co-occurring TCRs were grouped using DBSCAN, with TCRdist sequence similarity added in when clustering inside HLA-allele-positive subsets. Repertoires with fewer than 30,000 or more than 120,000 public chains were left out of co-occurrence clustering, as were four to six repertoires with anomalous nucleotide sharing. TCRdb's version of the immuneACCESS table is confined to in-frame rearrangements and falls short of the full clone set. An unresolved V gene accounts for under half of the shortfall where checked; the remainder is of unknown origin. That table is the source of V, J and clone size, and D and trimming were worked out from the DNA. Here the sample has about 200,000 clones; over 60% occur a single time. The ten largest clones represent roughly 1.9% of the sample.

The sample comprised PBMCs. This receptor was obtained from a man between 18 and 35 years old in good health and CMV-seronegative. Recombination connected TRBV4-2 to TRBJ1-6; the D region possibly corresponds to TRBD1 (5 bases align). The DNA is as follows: TGTGCCAGCAGCCAAGATCCGGGACTTTATAATTCACCCCTCCACTTT. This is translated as CASSQDPGLYNSPLHF.